The 21 T cell receptor beta chains below come from one sample, sequenced in a study of T cells of healthy individuals. A single record per CDR3 protein comes from TCRdb applying MiXCR to the 5' RACE reads. Here the sample spans 90,000 to 100,000 distinct CDR3 sequences, roughly 15% being singletons. The source is a human donor in good health.

This rearrangement joins TRBV7-2 to TRBJ1-5, with D perhaps TRBD1 (6 bases). The V and J ends lost 5 bases and 6 bases respectively, with 14 bases between them. The CDR3 has 14 residues. Germline V CDR1 and CDR2: SGHTA, FQGNSA. CDR3 loop: CASSPQGYGQPQHF. CDR3 bases: TGTGCCAGCAGCCCCCAGGGGTACGGTCAGCCCCAGCATTTT.

This clonotype was seen many times. The chain joins TRBV29-1 to TRBJ2-7, with D possibly being TRBD2 (6 bases). V lost 4 bases and J 7 bases, leaving 14 bases between the germline ends. CDR1 SQVTM and CDR2 ANQGSEA come from the germline V gene. CDR3 length: 12 residues. The chain's CDR3 is CSVGTVGGEQYF. Written as DNA, the CDR3 is TGCAGCGTTGGAACAGTGGGGGGTGAGCAGTACTTC.

This clonotype was seen only once. This chain links TRBV28 with TRBJ2-4; perhaps TRBD1 as D (6 bases). With 6 bases removed from V and 8 bases from J, the gap between germline ends came to 23 bases. The germline CDR1 and CDR2 sequences are MDHEN and SYDVKM. There are 16 residues in the CDR3. CDR3 coding DNA: TGTGCCAGCAGCACCCCACGGGACCAGGGGAGAGACATTCAGTACTTC. Protein product: CASSTPRDQGRDIQYF.

This clonotype was seen a handful of times. This chain connects TRBV10-3 to TRBJ2-7, with D possibly being TRBD1 (5 bases). This CDR3 spans 17 amino acids. V was pared by 3 bases and J by 8 bases, with 26 bases between. In germline, CDR1 is ENHRY, CDR2 SYGVKD. CDR3 in amino acids: CAISERSFTGPNLKQYF. CDR3 nucleotides: TGTGCCATCAGTGAACGGTCCTTTACAGGTCCCAATTTAAAGCAGTACTTC.

This clonotype has at least ten counts. J is TRBJ1-1 and V is TRBV5-4; 7 nucleotides line up with TRBD1. The V segment lost 7 bases and the J segment 4 bases; nucleotides outside the gene matches: 10. The germline V gene has CDR1 SGHNT and CDR2 YYREEE (reference sequence). The length of the CDR3 is 14 residues. In nucleotides, the CDR3 is TGTGCCAGCGGCATGTGGCAGGGGGTCACTGAAGCTTTCTTT. It codes for CASGMWQGVTEAFF.

In this sample, this clonotype turned up many times. The V and J genes are TRBV6-6 and TRBJ1-1; possibly TRBD1 for D (5 bases). V lost 0 bases and J 5 bases, leaving 10 bases between the germline ends. The germline CDR1 and CDR2 sequences are MNHNY and SVGAGI (reference sequence). The CDR3 runs to 14 residues. CDR3 loop: CASSYSSGRTEAFF. CDR3 bases: TGTGCCAGCAGTTACTCGTCAGGGCGAACTGAAGCTTTCTTT.

The chain combines TRBV5-5 with TRBJ1-1; TRBD1 might be the D (5 bases). The CDR3 consists of 14 residues. Trimming removed 6 bases at V and 0 bases at J, with 12 bases between. The germline gives CDR1 SGHKS, CDR2 YYEKEE (reference sequence). This chain's CDR3 is CASIQGFMNTEAFF. In DNA form, the CDR3 reads TGTGCCAGCATCCAGGGATTCATGAACACTGAAGCTTTCTTT.

V usage is TRBV20-1 and J usage is TRBJ2-3; 8 bases are a match to TRBD2. V shed 1 base and J 3 bases; nucleotides not matched to a gene: 3. The V gene's germline CDR1 is DFQATT and CDR2 SNEGSKA (reference sequence). The CDR3 is 14 amino acids. For the CDR3, the DNA is TGCAGTGCTAGAGTGGCTAGCGGGACAGATACGCAGTATTTT. Amino acid sequence: CSARVASGTDTQYF.

The CDR3 nucleotides are TGTGCCAGCAGCGTAGTTGGGACACCTTACACTGAAGCTTTCTTT. Translating it yields CASSVVGTPYTEAFF. The J gene is TRBJ1-1, the V gene TRBV9; a weak D match, TRBD1 (6 bases). This CDR3 is 15 amino acids long. V gave up 0 bases and J gave up 3 bases, with 12 bases separating them. The germline V gene has CDR1 SGDLS and CDR2 YYNGEE. Looking up the rest from reference TRBV9 and TRBJ1-1 gives the full variable domain: DSGVTQTPKHLITATGQRVTLRCSPRSGDLSVYWYQQSLDQGLQFLIQYYNGEERAKGNILERFSAQQFPDLHSELNLSSLELGDSALYFCASSVVGTPYTEAFFGQGTRLTVV.

This clonotype was seen more than once but under ten times. The V call is TRBV10-3, the J call TRBJ2-1; TRBD2 agrees at 7 bases. Germline loops: CDR1 ENHRY, CDR2 SYGVKD. CDR3 size: 14 residues. V lost 3 bases and J lost 8; bases outside the gene matches: 7. Here the CDR3 reads CAISDGGRDDEQFF. In nucleotides, the CDR3 is TGTGCCATCAGTGACGGCGGGAGAGACGATGAGCAGTTCTTC.

The V and J genes are TRBV6-2 or TRBV6-3 and TRBJ2-1; 7 nucleotides line up with TRBD1. The CDR3 is 16 amino acids. V lost 2 bases to trimming and J lost 4 bases; unmatched junction nucleotides: 8. CDR1 is MNHEY and CDR2 is SVGEGT in the germline V gene. CDR3 residues: CASSYRPGQIYNEQFF. In nucleotides, the CDR3 is TGTGCCAGCAGTTACCGGCCGGGACAGATTTACAATGAGCAGTTCTTC.

The rearrangement links TRBV7-2 to TRBJ1-5; D gene ambiguous. Per germline, CDR1 SGHTA and CDR2 FQGNSA. This CDR3 comprises 15 residues. Trimming shortened V by 2 bases and J by 7 bases, and 15 bases separated the two germline ends. Here the CDR3 reads CASSLNWAAEQPQHF. The CDR3, as DNA: TGTGCCAGCAGCTTAAACTGGGCCGCTGAGCAGCCCCAGCATTTT.

The chain is built from TRBV6-2 or TRBV6-3 and TRBJ2-7; the match to TRBD1 covers 7 bases. With V trimmed by 4 bases and J by 7 bases, 4 bases remained unmatched. In germline, CDR1 is MNHEY, CDR2 SVGEGT. CDR3 size: 12 residues. CDR3 DNA sequence: TGTGCCAGCAGTTGGGACAGAGGGGAGCAGTACTTC. This encodes CASSWDRGEQYF.

This clonotype has ten or more counts. This rearrangement joins TRBV2 to TRBJ2-3, with 8 bases aligning to TRBD2. J lost 6 bases, V lost 6 bases, and 11 bases had no gene match. This CDR3 comprises 15 residues. CDR1 is SNHLY, CDR2 FYNNEI, per germline. The CDR3 coding sequence is TGTGCCAGCAGCCTACTAGCGGTAAACGGTGATACGCAGTATTTT. Translation: CASSLLAVNGDTQYF.

This clonotype appeared a few times. The final CDR3 position lacks the conserved phenylalanine or tryptophan, pointing to a likely read error. No DNA is shown, since the ends of the CDR3 on it are uncertain; the CDR3 is the one TCRdb lists. The V gene is TRBV4-2, the J gene TRBJ1-1; the table's D call, TRBD1, was not checked against the DNA. Germline V gene sequence: CDR1 LGHNA, CDR2 YNFKEQ. The CDR3 region is 11 residues in length, termini included. The CDR3 is CASSQEIKQGL.

This clonotype was observed many times. This chain links TRBV12-3 or TRBV12-4 with TRBJ1-1, with TRBD1 identical over 7 bases. The CDR3 consists of 14 residues. With 3 bases clipped from V and 1 base from J, the junction kept 2 bases outside the gene matches. CDR3 sequence reads: CASSFDRANTEAFF. CDR3 coding DNA: TGTGCCAGCAGTTTCGACAGGGCGAACACTGAAGCTTTCTTT.

This chain links TRBV3-1 with TRBJ1-5, with D unresolved. Trimming left V 2 bases short and J 5 bases short, with 7 bases between. This CDR3 has 13 residues. Germline V gene sequence: CDR1 LGHDT, CDR2 YNNKEL (reference sequence). The CDR3 sequence: CASSQMTDQPQHF. CDR3 in DNA: TGTGCCAGCAGCCAAATGACGGATCAGCCCCAGCATTTT.

This clonotype occurred many times. The chain has TRBV18 and TRBJ1-3, with TRBD1 matching 9 bases. This CDR3 region has 15 residues. The J segment lost 7 bases and the V segment lost 3 bases, leaving 7 bases of the junction unmatched. Germline V gives CDR1 KGHSH, CDR2 LQKENI. In nucleotides, the CDR3 is TGTGCCAGCTCACCGACGGGACAGGGATTGAACACCATATATTTT. Its protein is CASSPTGQGLNTIYF.

Only a few counts were recorded for this clonotype. V is TRBV7-2 and J is TRBJ1-6, with D possibly TRBD1 on 5 matching bases. Germline CDR1 is SGHTA and CDR2 is FQGNSA. This CDR3 contains 16 residues. V lost 1 base, J lost 0 bases, and 7 bases lay in between. Here the CDR3 reads CASSLDRSSYNSPLHF. The CDR3 DNA sequence: TGTGCCAGCAGCTTAGACAGGAGCTCCTATAATTCACCCCTCCACTTT.

The chain is built from TRBV5-1 and TRBJ2-1, with 15 bases lining up with TRBD2. V trimming: 4 bases; J trimming: 7 bases; junction bases outside the gene matches: 3. The CDR3 has 15 amino acids. Germline values: CDR1 SGHRS, CDR2 YFSETQ. The CDR3, as DNA: TGCGCCAGCAGCAGGACTAGCGGGAGGGGGAATGAGCAGTTCTTC. This sequence encodes CASSRTSGRGNEQFF. The variable domain in full, completed from reference TRBV5-1 and TRBJ2-1, reads KAGVTQTPRYLIKTRGQQVTLSCSPISGHRSVSWYQQTPGQGLQFLFEYFSETQRNKGNFPGRFSGRQFSNSRSEMNVSTLELGDSALYLCASSRTSGRGNEQFFGPGTRLTVL.

In its sample, this clonotype was seen many times. The chain recombines TRBV27 with TRBJ1-6; possibly TRBD1 for D (6 bases). CDR3 length: 14 amino acids. Trimming removed 3 bases at V and 6 bases at J, with 9 bases between. Germline lookup yields CDR1 MNHEY and CDR2 SMNVEV (reference sequence). CDR3 sequence: CASSFGGLNSPLHF. CDR3 in DNA: TGTGCCAGCAGTTTCGGGGGGCTTAATTCACCCCTCCACTTT.